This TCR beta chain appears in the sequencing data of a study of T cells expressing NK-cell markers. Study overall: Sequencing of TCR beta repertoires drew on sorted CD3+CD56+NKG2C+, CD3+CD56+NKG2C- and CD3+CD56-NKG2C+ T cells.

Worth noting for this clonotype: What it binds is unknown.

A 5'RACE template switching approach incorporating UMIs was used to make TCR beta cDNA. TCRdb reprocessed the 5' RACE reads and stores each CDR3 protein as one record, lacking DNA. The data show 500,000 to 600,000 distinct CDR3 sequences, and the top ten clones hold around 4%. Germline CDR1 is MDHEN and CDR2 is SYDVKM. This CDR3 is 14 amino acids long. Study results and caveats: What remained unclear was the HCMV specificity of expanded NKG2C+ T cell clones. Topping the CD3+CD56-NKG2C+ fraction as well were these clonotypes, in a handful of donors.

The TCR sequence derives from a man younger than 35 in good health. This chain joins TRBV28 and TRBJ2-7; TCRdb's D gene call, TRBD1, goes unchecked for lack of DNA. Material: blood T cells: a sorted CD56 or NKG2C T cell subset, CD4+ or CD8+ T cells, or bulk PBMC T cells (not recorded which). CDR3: CASSLNGAGSEQYF.